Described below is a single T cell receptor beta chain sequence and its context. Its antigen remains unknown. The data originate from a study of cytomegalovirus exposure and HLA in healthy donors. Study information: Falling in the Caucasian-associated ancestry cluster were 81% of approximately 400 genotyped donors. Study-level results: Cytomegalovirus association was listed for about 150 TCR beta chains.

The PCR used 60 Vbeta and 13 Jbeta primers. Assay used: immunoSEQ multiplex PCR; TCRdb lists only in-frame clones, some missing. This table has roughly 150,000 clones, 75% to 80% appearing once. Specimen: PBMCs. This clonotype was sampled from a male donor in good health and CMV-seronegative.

This CDR3 reads CSVEGGTGSTETQYF. CDR3 in DNA: TGCAGCGTTGAAGGGGGGACAGGGAGTACGGAGACCCAGTACTTC. V and J are TRBV29-1 and TRBJ2-5; 9 bases fit TRBD1. J was trimmed by 5 bases and V by 1 base; bases with no gene match: 8. This CDR3 spans 15 amino acids. CDR1 is SQVTM and CDR2 is ANQGSEA in the germline V gene.